This T cell receptor (beta chain) was sequenced in a study of cytomegalovirus exposure and HLA in healthy donors. General study points: Most TCR sequences showed up rarely, but some public TCRs showed up in many donors. Researchers catalogued about 150 TCR beta chains as cytomegalovirus-associated. According to a subsequent analysis, TCR clusters from the first cohort were inclined to appear together in the 90 to 150 validation repertoires.

Deletions cut 1 base from V and 5 bases from J, with 5 bases between. The CDR3 length is 13 residues. Germline CDR1 reads SGHAT; CDR2 reads FQNNGV. Here immunoSEQ multiplex PCR was the method, and the copy in TCRdb shows in-frame clones only, minus some. Altogether about 120,000 clones are present, about 96% being singletons, with the ten largest covering 1.5% to 2%. The donors were members of the validation cohort comprising approximately 120 subjects, separate from the roughly 600-subject first cohort. This clone was detected a few times. Its target is unknown. This TCR was sampled from a man in his late teens or twenties in good health and CMV-seronegative. The specimen was PBMCs. The J gene is TRBJ2-2, the V gene TRBV11-2; no reliable D call. The CDR3 nucleotides are TGTGCCAGCAGCTTAGTGCAGACCGGGGAGCTGTTTTTT. Translating it yields CASSLVQTGELFF.